These 29 T cell receptor beta chains were all obtained from the same sample, sequenced in a study of radiation and T cells in renal cell carcinoma. Time point denoted: blood 4 weeks post-SBRT, at nephrectomy. Specified treatment: 15 Gy SBRT to primary tumor, nephrectomy 4 weeks later. Method: immunoSEQ multiplex PCR; TCRdb's copy keeps in-frame clones and lacks some. The sample lists some 81,000 clones, roughly 87% seen once, with 4.5% to 7% in the top ten. The material was blood, obtained from a patient whose treatment included radiotherapy and nephrectomy. These TCRs come from a woman in her 70s with renal cell carcinoma.

V gene TRBV5-1 combines with J gene TRBJ2-1; TRBD2 agrees at 12 bases. Germline V lookup: CDR1 SGHRS, CDR2 YFSETQ. After removal of 6 bases from V and 9 bases from J, the junction contained 10 bases not matched to a gene. The CDR3 is 15 amino acids. The CDR3 DNA is TGCGCCAGCACCCATGGGACTAGCGGGCGGGGTGAGCAGTTCTTC. This codes for CASTHGTSGRGEQFF.

The gene calls are TRBV9 and TRBJ1-3, with 9 bases aligning to TRBD1. Germline trimming cut 4 bases from V and 1 base from J; bases unmatched to any gene: 6. The germline CDR1 and CDR2 sequences are SGDLS and YYNGEE. The CDR3 has 16 amino acids. The CDR3 coding sequence is TGTGCCAGCAGCCTTTGGGACAGGGCATCTGGAAACACCATATATTTT. Protein: CASSLWDRASGNTIYF.

This clone was found a few times. This chain links TRBV6-6 with TRBJ2-7, with 9 bases that match TRBD1. This CDR3 region has 15 residues. The J segment lost 0 bases and the V segment lost 6 bases, leaving 6 bases of the junction unmatched. Germline loops: CDR1 MNHNY, CDR2 SVGAGI (reference sequence). CDR3 coding DNA: TGTGCCAGCAGCACTACAGGGGGCTTCTCCTACGAGCAGTACTTC. Translating it yields CASSTTGGFSYEQYF.

This chain joins TRBV29-1 and TRBJ1-2; a possible D gene is TRBD1 (5 bases). Germline CDR1 is SQVTM and CDR2 is ANQGSEA. The V and J ends lost 3 bases and 4 bases respectively, with 18 bases between them. The CDR3 spans 15 residues. DNA of the CDR3: TGCAGCGTTGAGGGTTCGGGCAGGGCCCGCTATGGCTACACCTTC. This sequence encodes CSVEGSGRARYGYTF.

V is TRBV9 and J is TRBJ2-3; D perhaps matches TRBD2 (6 bases). This CDR3 has 16 residues. CDR1 and CDR2 (germline): SGDLS, YYNGEE. With 4 bases removed from V and 6 bases from J, the gap between germline ends came to 21 bases. In DNA, the CDR3 is TGTGCCAGCAGCAGGGAGGCGGTACCGCCGAGGGATACGCAGTATTTT. Encoded protein: CASSREAVPPRDTQYF.

J is TRBJ2-7 and V is TRBV5-1, with a tentative D call TRBD1 (6 bases). CDR1 and CDR2 (germline): SGHRS, YFSETQ. Between the trimmed V and J ends, which lost 4 bases and 0 bases, there was a span of 11 bases. This CDR3 region has 14 residues. The DNA of the CDR3 is TGCGCCAGCAGCGACCGGACAGCCTCCTACGAGCAGTACTTC. It codes for CASSDRTASYEQYF. Based on the CDR3 plus reference TRBV5-1 and TRBJ2-7, the full variable domain is KAGVTQTPRYLIKTRGQQVTLSCSPISGHRSVSWYQQTPGQGLQFLFEYFSETQRNKGNFPGRFSGRQFSNSRSEMNVSTLELGDSALYLCASSDRTASYEQYFGPGTRLTVT.

V is TRBV7-8 and J is TRBJ1-3; D uncertain. This CDR3 is 14 amino acids long. V shed 5 bases and J shed 3 bases, with 11 bases lying between them. The germline V gene encodes CDR1 SGHVS and CDR2 FQNEAQ. Written as DNA, the CDR3 is TGTGCCAGCAGCCATGTCGGAGGTGGAAACACCATATATTTT. Its translation: CASSHVGGGNTIYF. Filled out from reference TRBV7-8 and TRBJ1-3, the complete variable domain reads GAGVSQSPRYKVAKRGQDVALRCDPISGHVSLFWYQQALGQGPEFLTYFQNEAQLDKSGLPSDRFFAERPEGSVSTLKIQRTQQEDSAVYLCASSHVGGGNTIYFGEGSWLTVV.

In DNA, the CDR3 is TGTGCCAGCAGCTTAGTTAGCGGGGGTTCCCAAGAGACCCAGTACTTC. This codes for CASSLVSGGSQETQYF. The rearrangement uses TRBV7-6 and TRBJ2-5; 9 positions match TRBD2. Germline loops: CDR1 SGHVS, CDR2 FNYEAQ. After removal of 1 base from V and 1 base from J, the junction contained 4 bases not matched to a gene. This CDR3 is built from 16 residues.

The chain carries TRBV7-6 and TRBJ2-5; 11 bases map to TRBD1. The CDR3 is 15 amino acids. Germline lookup yields CDR1 SGHVS and CDR2 FNYEAQ. Trimming cost V 5 bases and J 5 bases; bases outside gene matches: 7. CDR3 in amino acids: CASSAGQGVSETQYF. In DNA, the CDR3 is TGTGCCAGCAGCGCGGGACAGGGGGTGTCGGAGACCCAGTACTTC.

This chain joins TRBV29-1 and TRBJ1-2; D is ambiguous. CDR1 SQVTM and CDR2 ANQGSEA come from the germline V gene. This CDR3 spans 13 amino acids. The V gene lost 0 bases and the J gene lost 5 bases, with 10 bases spanning the gap. This CDR3 is CSVEDLGMYGYTF. CDR3 DNA sequence: TGCAGCGTTGAAGATTTGGGGATGTATGGCTACACCTTC.

The chain couples TRBV7-9 to TRBJ1-5; weak D call: TRBD1 (6 bases). Germline lookup yields CDR1 SEHNR and CDR2 FQNEAQ (reference sequence). The CDR3 is made up of 13 amino acids. V was pared by 5 bases and J by 4 bases, with 9 bases between. The CDR3 sequence: CASSPGENQPQHF. In DNA form, the CDR3 reads TGTGCCAGCAGCCCAGGGGAAAATCAGCCCCAGCATTTT.

This chain uses TRBV30 with TRBJ1-5, with 7 positions matching TRBD1. Germline CDR1 and CDR2: GTSNPN and SVGIG (reference sequence). After removal of 2 bases from V and 3 bases from J, the junction contained 7 bases not matched to a gene. The CDR3 contains 15 residues. The CDR3 bases are TGTGCCTGGAGTCAGGGGGGGGGAGACAATCAGCCCCAGCATTTT. This codes for CAWSQGGGDNQPQHF. The full variable domain, with the rest looked up from reference TRBV30 and TRBJ1-5, is SQTIHQWPATLVQPVGSPLSLECTVEGTSNPNLYWYRQAAGRGLQLLFYSVGIGQISSEVPQNLSASRPQDRQFILSSKKLLLSDSGFYLCAWSQGGGDNQPQHFGDGTRLSIL.

The gene calls are TRBV19 and TRBJ2-5, with 7 bases that match TRBD2. CDR3 length: 15 amino acids. Unmatched junction bases numbered 5, after V lost 3 bases and J lost 1 base. CDR1 is LNHDA, CDR2 SQIVND, per germline (reference sequence). The CDR3 coding sequence is TGTGCCAGTAGTATTCCAGGCGGGGGCCAAGAGACCCAGTACTTC. Translated: CASSIPGGGQETQYF.

The CDR3 region is CASSGPDRGNEQYF. CDR3 nucleotides: TGTGCCAGCAGTGGCCCGGACAGGGGTAACGAGCAGTACTTC. The V call is TRBV28, the J call TRBJ2-7, with TRBD1 matching 9 bases. The V gene end was trimmed by 5 bases and the J gene end by 5 bases; junction bases not matched to a gene: 7. The V gene's germline CDR1 is MDHEN and CDR2 SYDVKM. This CDR3 spans 14 amino acids.

V and J are TRBV28 and TRBJ1-2, with a possible D match to TRBD1 (6 bases). V shed 5 bases and J shed 12 bases, with 22 bases lying between them. The CDR3 sequence is 14 residues long. Germline lookup yields CDR1 MDHEN and CDR2 SYDVKM. The CDR3 spells CASSKMPNREGNTF. The CDR3 DNA is TGTGCCAGCAGTAAAATGCCCAACAGGGAGGGAAACACCTTC.

The chain employs TRBV30 and TRBJ2-1; 9 positions agree with TRBD1. V lost 5 bases, J lost 5 bases, and 7 bases stayed unmatched. The CDR3 length is 14 residues. Germline CDR1 and CDR2: GTSNPN and SVGIG (reference sequence). The CDR3 spells CAWEGQGSHNEQFF. The CDR3 nucleotides read TGTGCCTGGGAGGGACAGGGTAGCCACAATGAGCAGTTCTTC. Combining the CDR3 with reference TRBV30 and TRBJ2-1 gives the whole variable domain SQTIHQWPATLVQPVGSPLSLECTVEGTSNPNLYWYRQAAGRGLQLLFYSVGIGQISSEVPQNLSASRPQDRQFILSSKKLLLSDSGFYLCAWEGQGSHNEQFFGPGTRLTVL.

The chain joins TRBV7-6 to TRBJ2-7, with TRBD2 matching 11 bases. The trim removed 3 bases at V and 6 bases at J, leaving 4 bases unmatched. CDR3 length equals 14 residues. CDR1 is SGHVS and CDR2 is FNYEAQ in the germline V gene. The CDR3, as DNA: TGTGCCAGCAGCTTTCTAGCGGGGGGTAGCGAGCAGTACTTC. Protein product: CASSFLAGGSEQYF. Together with reference TRBV7-6 and TRBJ2-7, the CDR3 gives the full variable domain: GAGVSQSPRYKVTKRGQDVALRCDPISGHVSLYWYRQALGQGPEFLTYFNYEAQQDKSGLPNDRFSAERPEGSISTLTIQRTEQRDSAMYRCASSFLAGGSEQYFGPGTRLTVT.

The rearrangement links TRBV14 to TRBJ1-4, with no clear D. CDR1 and CDR2 (germline): SGHDN, FVKESK. The CDR3 spans 18 residues. The V end lost 1 base, the J end lost 0 bases, and 15 bases lay between the germline ends. The CDR3, as DNA: TGTGCCAGCAGCCAAGCTAGAAGAATAAGTGCAACTAATGAAAAACTGTTTTTT. Amino acids: CASSQARRISATNEKLFF.

Only one count was recorded for this clone. The chain joins TRBV2 to TRBJ2-6; 12 bases line up with TRBD2. The V gene end was trimmed by 5 bases and the J gene end by 1 base; junction bases not matched to a gene: 6. The CDR3 consists of 18 residues. Germline lookup yields CDR1 SNHLY and CDR2 FYNNEI. Here the CDR3 reads CASSTTSGGDSGANVLTF. For the CDR3, the DNA is TGTGCCAGCAGTACGACTAGCGGGGGCGATTCTGGGGCCAACGTCCTGACTTTC.

For this clone: The germline gene is not matched at one end of the junction; a read error may be the cause. The chain couples TRBV7-7 to TRBJ2-2; D tentatively fits TRBD1 or TRBD2 (5 bases each). There are 15 residues in the CDR3. Germline assignment: CDR1 SSHAT and CDR2 FNYEAQ (reference sequence). CDR3 bases: TGTGCTAGCAGCCCCCTTTTCGGGGCTGGCGGGGAGCTGTTTTTT. This gives the protein CASSPLFGAGGELFF.

V and J are TRBV30 and TRBJ2-3; the D call may be TRBD1 or TRBD2 (5 bases each). CDR3 length: 16 amino acids. Germline loops: CDR1 GTSNPN, CDR2 SVGIG (reference sequence). V gave up 1 base and J gave up 0 bases, with 14 bases separating them. CDR3 in DNA: TGTGCCTGGAGTGAGGGGAGAAACCCCAGCACAGATACGCAGTATTTT. This translates into CAWSEGRNPSTDTQYF.

This chain joins TRBV7-2 and TRBJ1-1; maybe TRBD1 (6 bases). This CDR3 has 16 amino acids. Trimming removed 1 base at V and 8 bases at J, with 20 bases between. In germline, CDR1 is SGHTA, CDR2 FQGNSA. The CDR3 loop is CASSLVGSVGATEAFF. The CDR3, as DNA: TGTGCCAGCAGCTTAGTTGGGTCGGTGGGGGCAACAGAAGCTTTCTTT.

This chain connects TRBV2 to TRBJ1-2; tentatively, D is TRBD1 (5 bases). This CDR3 has 15 amino acids. From germline, CDR1 is SNHLY and CDR2 FYNNEI. V was trimmed by 6 bases and J by 2 bases, leaving 16 bases between them. The CDR3 region has the DNA TGTGCCAGCAGCGACCCCCTCGGGGGGAACTATGGCTACACCTTC. Translating gives CASSDPLGGNYGYTF.

The V and J genes are TRBV19 and TRBJ1-2; D is unclear. CDR3 length: 14 amino acids. Trimming removed 3 bases from V and 2 bases from J, with 10 bases in between. Looked up from germline, CDR1 is LNHDA and CDR2 is SQIVND (reference sequence). CDR3 nucleotides: TGTGCCAGTAGTATGATGAATGAGAACTATGGCTACACCTTC. Translated, it gives CASSMMNENYGYTF.

This clone was found once. The V gene is TRBV6-6, the J gene TRBJ2-7; 8 bases are shared with TRBD1. CDR3 size: 15 residues. V was clipped by 5 bases and J by 1 base; unmatched bases: 7. Germline CDR1 reads MNHNY; CDR2 reads SVGAGI (reference sequence). The CDR3 region is CASSPRTGLSYEQYF. The CDR3 DNA follows: TGTGCCAGCAGTCCCCGGACAGGGCTGTCCTACGAGCAGTACTTC.

The chain uses TRBV5-1 and TRBJ1-3; a possible D gene is TRBD1 (5 bases). The CDR3 extends over 15 amino acids. The V gene lost 0 bases and the J gene lost 2 bases, with 9 bases spanning the gap. Germline CDR1 is SGHRS and CDR2 is YFSETQ. The CDR3 loop is CASSLGGAAGNTIYF. The CDR3 bases are TGCGCCAGCAGCTTGGGAGGGGCAGCTGGAAACACCATATATTTT.

This clone was seen just once. The genes are TRBV30 and TRBJ1-3; perhaps TRBD1 as D (6 bases). The V end was cut by 0 bases, the J end by 2 bases, with 11 bases between. Germline CDR1 is GTSNPN and CDR2 is SVGIG (reference sequence). The CDR3 is 15 residues long. The CDR3 sequence: CAWSVHRVPGNTIYF. The CDR3 DNA sequence: TGTGCCTGGAGTGTACACAGGGTGCCTGGAAACACCATATATTTT.

V is TRBV19 and J is TRBJ2-3; 10 nucleotides agree with TRBD2. CDR3 length: 14 residues. Germline-derived CDR1 and CDR2 are LNHDA and SQIVND (reference sequence). V dropped 7 bases and J dropped 6; count of bases not matched to a gene: 7. The CDR3 DNA reads as TGTGCCAGTACCCCGAGGACTAGCGGTGATACGCAGTATTTT. As protein: CASTPRTSGDTQYF. Full variable domain (outside the CDR3, taken from reference TRBV19 and TRBJ2-3): DGGITQSPKYLFRKEGQNVTLSCEQNLNHDAMYWYRQDPGQGLRLIYYSQIVNDFQKGDIAEGYSVSREKKESFPLTVTSAQKNPTAFYLCASTPRTSGDTQYFGPGTRLTVL.

The chain links TRBV7-9 to TRBJ2-5; no firm D call. The CDR3 has 15 amino acids. Germline V gene data show CDR1 as SEHNR and CDR2 as FQNEAQ (reference sequence). Trimming took 4 bases from V and 1 from J, leaving 13 bases between them. CDR3: CASSSWAELQETQYF. CDR3 in DNA: TGTGCCAGCAGCTCATGGGCCGAACTCCAAGAGACCCAGTACTTC.